This T cell receptor (beta chain) was observed in a study of CD8+CD57+ T cells in acquired aplastic anemia. Study summary: 3.2 ug was the average amount of DNA from sorted CD4+ and CD8+ cells. Study observations and caveats: Statistical testing detected no significant gap in CD8+ Simpson's diversity between patients and controls. Patients and controls shared some 30 CD8+ CDR3 sequences, highly expressed in patients.

An expansion of CD8+CD57+ cells by flow cytometry had been shown in patients chosen for sequencing. When blood sampling took place, the patients had received no therapy. This clonotype showed up just a few times. Its target is unknown. The length of the CDR3 is 14 residues. The ends were cut back, 6 bases at V and 4 bases at J, with 10 bases in the middle. Per the germline V gene, CDR1 is SNHLY and CDR2 is FYNNEI. Profiling that covered TCR beta VDJ and CDR3 relied on genomic DNA as its template. From the reads, TCRdb called clonotypes with MiXCR, one entry per CDR3 protein. The data show around 200,000 distinct CDR3 sequences, under 50% seen once.

Sequencing input: sorted CD4+, CD8+, or CD8+CD57+ T cells (not recorded which) from PBMCs. The J gene is TRBJ2-6, the V gene TRBV2, with D possibly TRBD1 on 6 matching bases. The TCR comes from a human donor with aplastic anemia. Written as DNA, the CDR3 is TGTGCCAGCAGGGACGACAGGGGGGCCAACGTCCTGACTTTC. It translates to CASRDDRGANVLTF.